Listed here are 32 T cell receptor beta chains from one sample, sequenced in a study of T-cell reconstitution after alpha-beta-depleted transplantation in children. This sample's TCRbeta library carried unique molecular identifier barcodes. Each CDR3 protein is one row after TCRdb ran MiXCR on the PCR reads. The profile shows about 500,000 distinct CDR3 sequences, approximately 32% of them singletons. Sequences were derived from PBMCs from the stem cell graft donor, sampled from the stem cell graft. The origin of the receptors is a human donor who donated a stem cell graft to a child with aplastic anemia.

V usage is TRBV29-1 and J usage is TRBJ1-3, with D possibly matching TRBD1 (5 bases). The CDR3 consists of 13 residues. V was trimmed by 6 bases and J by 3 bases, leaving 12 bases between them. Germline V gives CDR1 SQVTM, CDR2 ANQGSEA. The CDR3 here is CSVEYGGGNTIYF. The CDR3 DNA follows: TGCAGCGTGGAATATGGGGGTGGAAACACCATATATTTT.

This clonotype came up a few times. The CDR3 loop is CASRPKSGELFF. The CDR3 coding sequence is TGTGCCAGCAGGCCCAAGTCCGGGGAGCTGTTTTTT. The chain employs TRBV12-3 or TRBV12-4 and TRBJ2-2; no firm D call. V gave up 6 bases and J gave up 6 bases, with 8 bases separating them. This CDR3 is 12 amino acids long.

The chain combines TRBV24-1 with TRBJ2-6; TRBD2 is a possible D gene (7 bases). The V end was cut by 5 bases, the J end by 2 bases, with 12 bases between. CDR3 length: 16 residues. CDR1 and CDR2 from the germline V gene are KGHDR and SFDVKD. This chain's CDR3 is CATSVGGGAGANVLTF. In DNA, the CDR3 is TGTGCCACCAGTGTTGGCGGGGGCGCTGGGGCCAACGTCCTGACTTTC.

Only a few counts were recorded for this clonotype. The CDR3: CASSYPLREDSSYNEQFF. The CDR3, as DNA: TGCGCCAGCAGCTATCCCCTGCGGGAGGACAGCTCCTACAATGAGCAGTTCTTC. The chain is built from TRBV5-1 and TRBJ2-1; 8 nucleotides align to TRBD2. CDR3 length: 18 residues. V was pared by 3 bases and J by 0 bases, with 11 bases of the junction left unmatched. Looked up from germline, CDR1 is SGHRS and CDR2 is YFSETQ. The complete variable domain, with remaining parts taken from reference TRBV5-1 and TRBJ2-1, reads KAGVTQTPRYLIKTRGQQVTLSCSPISGHRSVSWYQQTPGQGLQFLFEYFSETQRNKGNFPGRFSGRQFSNSRSEMNVSTLELGDSALYLCASSYPLREDSSYNEQFFGPGTRLTVL.

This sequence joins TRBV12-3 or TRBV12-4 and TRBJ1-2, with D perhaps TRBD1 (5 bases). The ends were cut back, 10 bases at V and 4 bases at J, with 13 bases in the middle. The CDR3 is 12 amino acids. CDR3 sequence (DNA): TGTGCCACCACATGGGGCGGCTATGGCTACACCTTC. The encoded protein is CATTWGGYGYTF.

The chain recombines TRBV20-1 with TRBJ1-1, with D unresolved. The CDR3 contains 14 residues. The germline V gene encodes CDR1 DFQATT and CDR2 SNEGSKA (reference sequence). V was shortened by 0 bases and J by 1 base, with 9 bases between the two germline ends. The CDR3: CSARDPLTNTEAFF. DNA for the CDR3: TGCAGTGCTAGAGATCCGCTGACGAACACTGAAGCTTTCTTT.

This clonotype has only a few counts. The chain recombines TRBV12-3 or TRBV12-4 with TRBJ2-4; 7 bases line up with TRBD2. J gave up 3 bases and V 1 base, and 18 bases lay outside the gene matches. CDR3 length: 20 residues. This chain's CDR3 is CASSLEWGGDSLFGKNIQYF. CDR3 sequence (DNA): TGTGCCAGCAGTTTAGAGTGGGGAGGGGACTCCCTCTTTGGCAAAAACATTCAGTACTTC.

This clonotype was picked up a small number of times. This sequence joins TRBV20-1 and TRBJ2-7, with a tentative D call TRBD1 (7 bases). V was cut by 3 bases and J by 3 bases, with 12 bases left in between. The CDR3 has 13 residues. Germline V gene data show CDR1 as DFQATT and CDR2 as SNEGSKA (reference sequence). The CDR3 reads CSASQGEVYEQYF. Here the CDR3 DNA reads TGCAGTGCTAGCCAGGGGGAGGTCTACGAGCAGTACTTC.

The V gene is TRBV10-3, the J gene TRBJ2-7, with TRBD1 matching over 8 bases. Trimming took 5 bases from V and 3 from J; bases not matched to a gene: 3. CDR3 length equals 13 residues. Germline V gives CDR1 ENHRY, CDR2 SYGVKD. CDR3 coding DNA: TGTGCCATCAGTCGGGACAGGAACTACGAGCAGTACTTC. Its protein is CAISRDRNYEQYF.

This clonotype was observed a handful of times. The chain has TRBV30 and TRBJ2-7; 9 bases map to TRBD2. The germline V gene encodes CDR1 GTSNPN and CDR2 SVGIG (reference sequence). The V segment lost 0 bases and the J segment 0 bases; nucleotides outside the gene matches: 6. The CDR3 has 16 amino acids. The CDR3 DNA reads TGTGCCTGGAGTGTGTGGGCTAGCGGGAACTCCTACGAGCAGTACTTC. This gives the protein CAWSVWASGNSYEQYF.

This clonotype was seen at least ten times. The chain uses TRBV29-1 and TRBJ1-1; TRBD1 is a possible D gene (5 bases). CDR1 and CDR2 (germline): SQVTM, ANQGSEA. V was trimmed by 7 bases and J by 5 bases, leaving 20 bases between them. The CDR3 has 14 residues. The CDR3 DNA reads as TGCAGCGCCCTCCGGGGGGGAAGTTTGACTGAAGCTTTCTTT. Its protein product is CSALRGGSLTEAFF.

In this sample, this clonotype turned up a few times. CDR3 protein: CASQKGGSNQPQHF. CDR3 coding DNA: TGTGCCTCCCAAAAGGGGGGAAGCAATCAGCCCCAGCATTTT. The chain carries TRBV24-1 and TRBJ1-5; maybe TRBD1 (6 bases). Germline CDR1 KGHDR, CDR2 SFDVKD. Trimming pared 12 bases from V and 1 base from J, leaving 15 bases between. The CDR3 covers 14 residues.

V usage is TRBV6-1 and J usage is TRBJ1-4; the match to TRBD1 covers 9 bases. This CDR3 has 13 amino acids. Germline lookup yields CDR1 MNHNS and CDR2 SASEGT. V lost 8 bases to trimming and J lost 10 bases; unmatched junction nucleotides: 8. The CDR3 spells CASRTGARRKLFF. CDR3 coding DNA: TGTGCCAGCCGGACAGGGGCACGTCGAAAACTGTTTTTT.

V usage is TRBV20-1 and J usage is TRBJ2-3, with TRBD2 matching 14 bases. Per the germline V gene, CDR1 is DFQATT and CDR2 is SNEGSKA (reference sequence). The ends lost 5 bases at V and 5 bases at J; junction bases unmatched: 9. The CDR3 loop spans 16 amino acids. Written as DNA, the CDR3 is TGCAGTGCTCACTCGACTAGCGGGAGGGTGAGAGATACGCAGTATTTT. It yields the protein CSAHSTSGRVRDTQYF.

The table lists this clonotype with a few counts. CDR3 sequence (DNA): TGTGCCACCTCTCAATCCGCTAACTATGGCTACACCTTC. It translates to CATSQSANYGYTF. The chain combines TRBV24-1 with TRBJ1-2; D is uncertain. The CDR3 totals 13 residues. Between the trimmed V and J ends, which lost 9 bases and 0 bases, there was a span of 10 bases. The V gene's germline CDR1 is KGHDR and CDR2 SFDVKD.

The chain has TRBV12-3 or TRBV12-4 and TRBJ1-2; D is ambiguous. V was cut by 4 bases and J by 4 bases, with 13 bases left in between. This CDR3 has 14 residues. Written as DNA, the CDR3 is TGTGCCAGCAGTTCCGGCAGCACGATCTATGGCTACACCTTC. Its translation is CASSSGSTIYGYTF.

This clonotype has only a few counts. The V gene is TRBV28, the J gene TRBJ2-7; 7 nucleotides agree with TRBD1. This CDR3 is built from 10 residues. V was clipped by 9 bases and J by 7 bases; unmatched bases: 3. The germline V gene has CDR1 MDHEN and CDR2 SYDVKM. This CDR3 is CASGRGEQYF. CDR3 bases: TGTGCCAGTGGCAGGGGGGAGCAGTACTTC.

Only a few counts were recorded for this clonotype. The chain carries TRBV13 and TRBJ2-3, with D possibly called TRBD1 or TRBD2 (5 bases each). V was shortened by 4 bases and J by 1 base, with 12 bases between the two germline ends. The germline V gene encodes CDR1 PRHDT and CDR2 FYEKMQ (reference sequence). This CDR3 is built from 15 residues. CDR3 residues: CASSSPRGRTDTQYF. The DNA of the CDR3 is TGTGCCAGCAGCTCGCCTCGGGGACGCACAGATACGCAGTATTTT.

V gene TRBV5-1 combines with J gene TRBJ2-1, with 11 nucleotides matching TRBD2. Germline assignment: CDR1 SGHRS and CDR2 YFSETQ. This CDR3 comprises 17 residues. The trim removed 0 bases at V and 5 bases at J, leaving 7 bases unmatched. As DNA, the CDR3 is TGCGCCAGCAGCTTGGGGCCTAGCGGGAGGATCCACAATGAGCAGTTCTTC. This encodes CASSLGPSGRIHNEQFF.

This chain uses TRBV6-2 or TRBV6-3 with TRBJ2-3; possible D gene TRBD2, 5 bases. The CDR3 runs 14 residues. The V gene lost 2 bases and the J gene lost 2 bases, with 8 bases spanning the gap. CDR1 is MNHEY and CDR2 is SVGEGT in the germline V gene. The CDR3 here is CASSYPLVTDTQYF. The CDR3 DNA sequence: TGTGCCAGCAGTTACCCACTAGTCACAGATACGCAGTATTTT.

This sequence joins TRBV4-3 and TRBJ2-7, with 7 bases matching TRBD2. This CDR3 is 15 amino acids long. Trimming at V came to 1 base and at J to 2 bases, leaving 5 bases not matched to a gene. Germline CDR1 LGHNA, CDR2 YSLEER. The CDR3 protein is CASSQATSATYEQYF. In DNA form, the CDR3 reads TGCGCCAGCAGCCAAGCAACTAGCGCGACCTACGAGCAGTACTTC.

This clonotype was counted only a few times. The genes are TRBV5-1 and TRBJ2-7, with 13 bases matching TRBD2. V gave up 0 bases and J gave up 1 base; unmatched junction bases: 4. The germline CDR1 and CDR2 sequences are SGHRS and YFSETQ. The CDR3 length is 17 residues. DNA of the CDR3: TGCGCCAGCAGCTTGGCCTGGACTAGCGGGAGTTCCTACGAGCAGTACTTC. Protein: CASSLAWTSGSSYEQYF.

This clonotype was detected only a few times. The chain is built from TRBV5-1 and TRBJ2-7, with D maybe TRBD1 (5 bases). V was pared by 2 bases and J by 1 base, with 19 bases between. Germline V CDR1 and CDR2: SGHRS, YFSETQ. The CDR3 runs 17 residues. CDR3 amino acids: CASSFGSTTGGSYEQYF. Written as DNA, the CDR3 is TGCGCCAGCAGCTTCGGCTCTACAACAGGTGGATCCTACGAGCAGTACTTC. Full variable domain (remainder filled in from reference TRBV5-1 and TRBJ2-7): KAGVTQTPRYLIKTRGQQVTLSCSPISGHRSVSWYQQTPGQGLQFLFEYFSETQRNKGNFPGRFSGRQFSNSRSEMNVSTLELGDSALYLCASSFGSTTGGSYEQYFGPGTRLTVT.

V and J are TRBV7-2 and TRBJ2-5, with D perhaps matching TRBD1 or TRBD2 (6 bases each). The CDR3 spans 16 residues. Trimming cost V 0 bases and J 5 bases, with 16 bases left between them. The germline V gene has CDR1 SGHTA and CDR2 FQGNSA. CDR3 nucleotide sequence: TGTGCCAGCAGCTTAGCTTCCGGGGGCGCGGGGGAGACCCAGTACTTC. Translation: CASSLASGGAGETQYF.

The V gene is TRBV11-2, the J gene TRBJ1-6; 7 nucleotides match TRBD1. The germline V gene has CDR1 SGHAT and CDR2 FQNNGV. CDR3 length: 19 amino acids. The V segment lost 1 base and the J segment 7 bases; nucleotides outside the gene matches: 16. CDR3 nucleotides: TGTGCCAGCAGCTTAGTCGGGACAGTCCGTTGGCGCGCCAATTCACCCCTCCACTTT. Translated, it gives CASSLVGTVRWRANSPLHF. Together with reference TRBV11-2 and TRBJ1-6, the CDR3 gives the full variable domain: EAGVAQSPRYKIIEKRQSVAFWCNPISGHATLYWYQQILGQGPKLLIQFQNNGVVDDSQLPKDRFSAERLKGVDSTLKIQPAKLEDSAVYLCASSLVGTVRWRANSPLHFGNGTRLTVT.

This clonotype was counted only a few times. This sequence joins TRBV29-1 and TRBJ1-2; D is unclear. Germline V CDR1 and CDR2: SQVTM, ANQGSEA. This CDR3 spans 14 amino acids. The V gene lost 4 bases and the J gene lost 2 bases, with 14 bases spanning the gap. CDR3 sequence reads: CSVGVNADNYGYTF. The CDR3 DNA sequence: TGCAGCGTTGGGGTGAACGCGGACAACTATGGCTACACCTTC.

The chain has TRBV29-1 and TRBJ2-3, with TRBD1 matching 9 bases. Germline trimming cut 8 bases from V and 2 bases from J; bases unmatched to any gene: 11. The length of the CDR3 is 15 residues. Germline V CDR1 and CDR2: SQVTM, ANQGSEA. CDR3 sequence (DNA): TGCAGCTTACTACAGGGGGCAGTTGACACAGATACGCAGTATTTT. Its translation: CSLLQGAVDTDTQYF.

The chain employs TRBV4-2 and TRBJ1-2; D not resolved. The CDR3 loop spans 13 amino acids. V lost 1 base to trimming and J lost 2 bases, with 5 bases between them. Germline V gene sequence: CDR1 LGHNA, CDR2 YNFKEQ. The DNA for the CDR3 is TGTGCCAGCAGCCAAGTCAACAACTATGGCTACACCTTC. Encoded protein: CASSQVNNYGYTF.

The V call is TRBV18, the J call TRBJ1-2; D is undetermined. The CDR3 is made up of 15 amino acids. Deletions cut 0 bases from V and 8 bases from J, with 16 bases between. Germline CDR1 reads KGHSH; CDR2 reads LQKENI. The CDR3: CASSPPITDSLGYTF. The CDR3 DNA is TGTGCCAGCTCACCACCCATCACAGACTCGTTGGGCTACACCTTC.

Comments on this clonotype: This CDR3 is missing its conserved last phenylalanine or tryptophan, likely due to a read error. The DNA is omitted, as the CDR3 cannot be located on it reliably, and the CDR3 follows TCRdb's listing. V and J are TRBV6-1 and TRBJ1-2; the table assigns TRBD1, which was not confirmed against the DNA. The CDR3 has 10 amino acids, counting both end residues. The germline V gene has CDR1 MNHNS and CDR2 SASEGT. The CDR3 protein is CASSGGGSSV.

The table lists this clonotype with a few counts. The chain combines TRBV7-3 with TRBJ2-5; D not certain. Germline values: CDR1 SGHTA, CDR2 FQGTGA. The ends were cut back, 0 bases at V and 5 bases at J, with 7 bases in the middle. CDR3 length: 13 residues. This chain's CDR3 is CASSLTAWETQYF. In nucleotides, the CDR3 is TGTGCCAGCAGCTTAACGGCTTGGGAGACCCAGTACTTC.

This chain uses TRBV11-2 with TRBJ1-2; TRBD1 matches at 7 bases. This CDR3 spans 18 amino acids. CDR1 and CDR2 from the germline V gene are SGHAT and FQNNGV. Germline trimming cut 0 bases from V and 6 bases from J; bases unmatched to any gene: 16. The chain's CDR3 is CASSLDAWGRGLSDGYTF. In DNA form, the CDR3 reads TGTGCCAGCAGCTTAGATGCGTGGGGCAGGGGGTTGTCTGATGGCTACACCTTC.